These 13 T cell receptor beta chains came from one sample sequenced in a study of spatial heterogeneity in lung cancer. Documented time point: sample taken at primary tumor resection. Each CDR3 protein is one row after TCRdb ran MiXCR on the 5' RACE reads. The sample includes 40,000 to 45,000 distinct CDR3 sequences, roughly 13% seen only once; the top ten take around three fifths. Sequenced here: PBMCs, sampled at surgery. All receptors derive from a male donor with early-stage non-small cell lung cancer.

Ten or more counts support this clonotype. This sequence joins TRBV7-9 and TRBJ1-2, with unresolved D. The length of the CDR3 is 14 residues. The germline V gene encodes CDR1 SEHNR and CDR2 FQNEAQ (reference sequence). The germline V and J ends were trimmed by 4 bases and 2 bases, with 11 bases remaining between them. The CDR3 loop is CASSYSQANYGYTF. CDR3 bases: TGTGCCAGCAGCTATTCACAAGCGAACTATGGCTACACCTTC.

This clonotype was seen a handful of times. Here the CDR3 reads CASRTSADTQYF. CDR3 DNA sequence: TGTGCCAGCAGGACTAGTGCAGATACGCAGTATTTT. The chain employs TRBV7-2 and TRBJ2-3, with D possibly TRBD2 on 6 matching bases. Looked up from germline, CDR1 is SGHTA and CDR2 is FQGNSA. The CDR3 runs 12 residues. The V end lost 6 bases, the J end lost 4 bases, and 8 bases lay between the germline ends.

V is TRBV7-2 and J is TRBJ2-3; 9 bases fit TRBD2. Germline CDR1 SGHTA, CDR2 FQGNSA. The CDR3 covers 15 residues. Germline trimming cut 4 bases from V and 3 bases from J; bases unmatched to any gene: 5. The CDR3 spells CASSWASGITDTQYF. In DNA form, the CDR3 reads TGTGCCAGCAGCTGGGCTAGCGGGATTACAGATACGCAGTATTTT.

The rearrangement uses TRBV28 and TRBJ2-7; 7 nucleotides line up with TRBD2. The junction had 11 bases not matched to a gene; V was cut back by 5 bases and J by 4 bases. CDR1 and CDR2 (germline): MDHEN, SYDVKM. This CDR3 comprises 15 residues. CDR3 DNA sequence: TGTGCCAGCAGTGAGGGTGGCGGGAGATGGTACGAGCAGTACTTC. This sequence encodes CASSEGGGRWYEQYF.

V gene TRBV5-5 combines with J gene TRBJ2-5; 11 nucleotides match TRBD1. V gave up 3 bases and J gave up 1 base; unmatched junction bases: 5. This CDR3 has 16 amino acids. Germline lookup yields CDR1 SGHKS and CDR2 YYEKEE (reference sequence). The DNA for the CDR3 is TGTGCCAGCAGCTGGGGACAGGGGGATCTCCAAGAGACCCAGTACTTC. This codes for CASSWGQGDLQETQYF.

The chain recombines TRBV7-2 with TRBJ1-2, with a possible D match to TRBD1 (6 bases). The V gene lost 2 bases and the J gene lost 3 bases, with 7 bases spanning the gap. Germline CDR1 is SGHTA and CDR2 is FQGNSA. The length of the CDR3 is 13 residues. Here the CDR3 DNA reads TGTGCCAGCAGCTTAAACAGGGACTATGGCTACACCTTC. Protein sequence: CASSLNRDYGYTF.

This clonotype occurred many times. V gene TRBV27 combines with J gene TRBJ2-7; TRBD1 matches at 10 bases. This CDR3 contains 14 residues. Germline assignment: CDR1 MNHEY and CDR2 SMNVEV (reference sequence). With 5 bases clipped from V and 5 bases from J, the junction kept 6 bases outside the gene matches. The CDR3 loop is CASSPGQGIHEQYF. The CDR3 bases are TGTGCCAGCAGTCCGGGACAGGGGATCCACGAGCAGTACTTC.

In this sample, this clonotype turned up a few times. The V and J genes are TRBV5-5 and TRBJ1-3; D is unclear. CDR1 is SGHKS and CDR2 is YYEKEE in the germline V gene (reference sequence). The CDR3 consists of 16 residues. Trimming left V 1 base short and J 0 bases short, with 11 bases between. The CDR3 protein is CASSLIAVPSGNTIYF. The CDR3 region has the DNA TGTGCCAGCAGCTTGATCGCAGTGCCCTCTGGAAACACCATATATTTT. The full variable domain, in which reference TRBV5-5 and TRBJ1-3 provide the parts outside the CDR3, is DAGVTQSPTHLIKTRGQQVTLRCSPISGHKSVSWYQQVLGQGPQFIFQYYEKEERGRGNFPDRFSARQFPNYSSELNVNALLLGDSALYLCASSLIAVPSGNTIYFGEGSWLTVV.

The chain joins TRBV5-6 to TRBJ1-1; 9 bases are a match to TRBD1. The CDR3 sequence is 15 residues long. The V and J ends lost 3 bases and 2 bases, in that order; junction bases with no gene match: 5. Germline V gene sequence: CDR1 SGHDT, CDR2 YYEEEE. The CDR3 protein is CASSSTGQGNTEAFF. The CDR3 DNA sequence: TGTGCCAGCAGCTCCACGGGACAGGGAAACACTGAAGCTTTCTTT.

The chain recombines TRBV12-3 or TRBV12-4 with TRBJ2-6; D perhaps matches TRBD1 (7 bases). V gave up 6 bases and J gave up 0 bases, with 12 bases separating them. This CDR3 comprises 16 residues. The CDR3 loop reads CASSRGTVSGANVLTF. CDR3 DNA: TGTGCCAGCAGCCGCGGGACAGTCTCTGGGGCCAACGTCCTGACTTTC.

This chain uses TRBV6-1 with TRBJ2-2; 8 positions match TRBD1. The trim removed 7 bases at V and 3 bases at J, leaving 4 bases unmatched. The CDR3 extends over 14 amino acids. Per germline, CDR1 MNHNS and CDR2 SASEGT. Written as DNA, the CDR3 is TGTGCCAGCAATGACAGGGGCGACACCGGGGAGCTGTTTTTT. Protein sequence: CASNDRGDTGELFF.

At least ten counts were recorded for this clonotype. The V gene is TRBV29-1, the J gene TRBJ1-5; D ambiguous. Germline V gene lookup returns CDR1 SQVTM and CDR2 ANQGSEA. Trimming removed 2 bases at V and 5 bases at J, with 10 bases between. The CDR3 length is 13 residues. DNA for the CDR3: TGCAGCGTTGAAACGGGGTTCGATCAGCCCCAGCATTTT. Protein sequence: CSVETGFDQPQHF.

The sample holds a few counts of this clonotype. The genes are TRBV20-1 and TRBJ2-3, with 11 bases matching TRBD2. After removal of 5 bases from V and 0 bases from J, the junction contained 10 bases not matched to a gene. This CDR3 is 17 amino acids long. Germline assignment: CDR1 DFQATT and CDR2 SNEGSKA (reference sequence). Written as DNA, the CDR3 is TGCAGTGCTCCCTGGACTAGCGGGCTACTGAGCACAGATACGCAGTATTTT. Protein: CSAPWTSGLLSTDTQYF.